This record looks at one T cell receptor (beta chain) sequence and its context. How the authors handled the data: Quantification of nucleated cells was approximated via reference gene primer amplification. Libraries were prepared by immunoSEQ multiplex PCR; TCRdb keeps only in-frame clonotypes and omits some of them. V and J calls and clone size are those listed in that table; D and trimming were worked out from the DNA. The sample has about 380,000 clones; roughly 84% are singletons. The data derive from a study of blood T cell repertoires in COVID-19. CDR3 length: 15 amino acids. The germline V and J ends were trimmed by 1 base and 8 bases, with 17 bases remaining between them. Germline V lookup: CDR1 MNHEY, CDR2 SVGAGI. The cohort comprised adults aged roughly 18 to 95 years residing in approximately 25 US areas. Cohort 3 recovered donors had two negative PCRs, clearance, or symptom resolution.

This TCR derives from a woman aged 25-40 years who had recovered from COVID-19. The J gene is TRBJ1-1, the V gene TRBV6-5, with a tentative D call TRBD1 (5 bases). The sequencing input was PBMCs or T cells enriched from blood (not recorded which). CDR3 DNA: TGTGCCAGCAGTTACTGGGCCGGGACTCCGGCAGAAGCTTTCTTT. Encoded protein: CASSYWAGTPAEAFF.